These T cell receptor beta chains were read from a single sample in a study of cytomegalovirus exposure and HLA in healthy donors. The repertoire was sequenced with immunoSEQ multiplex PCR; TCRdb's copy has only in-frame clones and lacks some. The sample carries some 150,000 clones, around 81% recorded once. The sequencing input was PBMCs. These receptors originate from a man in his fifties in good health and CMV-seronegative. The CDR3 runs from the conserved cysteine through the conserved F or W. Fields, in order: J gene, D gene, V gene, CDR3 length, clone size, CDR3 DNA, CDR3 protein. A D gene is named only where the DNA matches it firmly. Clone size is given for some rows only: seen once, a few or many times, or a class if the clone is expanded.

TRBJ1-5,-,TRBV7-9,14,-,TGTGCCAGCAGCTTCCAGGGAACGCCCCAGCCCCAGCATTTT,CASSFQGTPQPQHF
TRBJ1-2,-,TRBV21-1,14,-,TGTGCCAGCAGCGAAAAAAAAGAGACAGTCCTCTACACCTTC,CASSEKKETVLYTF
TRBJ1-1,TRBD1,TRBV27,15,-,TGTGCCAGCAGTTTATCGTCAGGGGGGAACACTGAAGCTTTCTTT,CASSLSSGGNTEAFF
TRBJ1-5,TRBD1,TRBV18,16,-,TGTGCCAGCTCACCAACCCCCGGGACAGTTAATCAGCCCCAGCATTTT,CASSPTPGTVNQPQHF
TRBJ2-1,-,TRBV6-6,14,once,TGTGCCAGCAGTGGCCGGGAGTTTTCCAATGAGCAGTTCTTC,CASSGREFSNEQFF
TRBJ1-5,-,TRBV7-9,15,-,TGTGCCAGCAGCTCCGACAGTGGATTGAATCAGCCCCAGCATTTT,CASSSDSGLNQPQHF
TRBJ2-3,TRBD2,TRBV9,15,-,TGTGCCAGCAGCGTAACTAGCGGGGGGGCGGATACGCAGTATTTT,CASSVTSGGADTQYF
TRBJ1-2,-,TRBV6-1,14,-,TGTGCCAGCAGTGTAGGCAGGACTAACTATGGCTACACCTTC,CASSVGRTNYGYTF
TRBJ1-1,TRBD1,TRBV9,15,-,TGTGCCAGCAGCGACTCAGTTAACAGGGGTAATCTAGCTTTCTTT,CASSDSVNRGNLAFF
TRBJ2-5,-,TRBV6-6,15,-,TGTGCCAGCAGTTCCCCTCAGGGGCTCCAAGAGACCCAGTACTTC,CASSSPQGLQETQYF
TRBJ2-7,TRBD1,TRBV11-3,14,few,TGTGCCAGCAGCCTGACAGGGGGCGCGGTCGAGCAGTACTTC,CASSLTGGAVEQYF